These 15 T cell receptor beta chains were all obtained from the same sample, sequenced in a study of cytomegalovirus exposure and HLA in healthy donors (dated 2017 in TCRdb). Library preparation used the immunoSEQ multiplex PCR assay. A mixture of 60 forward primers for TCR Vbeta segments and 13 reverse primers for TCR Jbeta segments was used in the multiplex PCR. Here the immuneACCESS table is served through TCRdb, limited to in-frame sequences with V and J called. Missing clones are a known gap in these copies; in checked studies unresolved V genes cover under half, and the rest lacks a known reason. The table for this sample shows around 44,000 clones. Clones ranked in the top ten supply about 6.1% of the sample. Sequencing was performed on PBMCs. Receptor source: a male donor in good health and CMV-seropositive.

The chain couples TRBV27 to TRBJ2-5; TRBD1 matches 8 bases. This CDR3 is built from 13 residues. J gave up 2 bases and V 7 bases, and 3 bases lay outside the gene matches. The V gene's germline CDR1 is MNHEY and CDR2 SMNVEV (reference sequence). CDR3 nucleotides: TGTGCCAGCACTGGGACAGGACAAGAGACCCAGTACTTC. This translates into CASTGTGQETQYF.

The rearrangement links TRBV28 to TRBJ1-1; D perhaps matches TRBD1 (6 bases). The V end was cut by 3 bases, the J end by 4 bases, with 9 bases between. This CDR3 contains 13 residues. Germline CDR1 reads MDHEN; CDR2 reads SYDVKM. The DNA of the CDR3 is TGTGCCAGCAGTTTTAGGGGGGGCACTGAAGCTTTCTTT. This translates into CASSFRGGTEAFF.

The J gene is TRBJ2-5, the V gene TRBV6-1; 7 bases match TRBD2. The J call is uncertain, as TRBJ2-7 better fits the DNA end. This CDR3 is built from 14 residues. Germline values: CDR1 MNHNS, CDR2 SASEGT. The CDR3 nucleotides read TGTGCCAGCACCAGCGGGACCGTTTACTACGAGCAGTACTTC. Protein: CASTSGTVYYEQYF.

The chain couples TRBV19 to TRBJ2-7; TRBD1 matches at 7 bases. From germline, CDR1 is LNHDA and CDR2 SQIVND (reference sequence). The CDR3 extends over 15 amino acids. Trimming took 7 bases from V and 0 from J; bases not matched to a gene: 9. DNA of the CDR3: TGTGCCAGTACCCAACCAGGGACAGACTCCTACGAGCAGTACTTC. Amino acid sequence: CASTQPGTDSYEQYF.

The chain has TRBV6-1 and TRBJ2-1; unclear D gene. CDR1 MNHNS and CDR2 SASEGT come from the germline V gene. The V end lost 6 bases, the J end lost 0 bases, and 12 bases lay between the germline ends. The CDR3 is 15 amino acids. The CDR3 here is CASRVSSSSYNEQFF. The CDR3 bases are TGTGCCAGCAGGGTTAGCTCGAGCTCCTACAATGAGCAGTTCTTC.

CDR3 sequence: CASSSGQPLNTEAFF. The CDR3 coding sequence is TGTGCCAGCAGCTCAGGACAGCCATTGAACACTGAAGCTTTCTTT. The V gene is TRBV5-5, the J gene TRBJ1-1, with D tentatively TRBD1 (6 bases). This CDR3 is 15 amino acids long. Deletions cut 3 bases from V and 0 bases from J, with 12 bases between. The germline V gene has CDR1 SGHKS and CDR2 YYEKEE (reference sequence).

The V call is TRBV4-1, the J call TRBJ2-1; possible D gene TRBD2, 6 bases. Germline CDR1 and CDR2: MGHRA and YSYEKL. With 0 bases removed from V and 6 bases from J, the gap between germline ends came to 21 bases. CDR3 length equals 18 residues. CDR3 in amino acids: CASSQESPQLALFNEQFF. The DNA for the CDR3 is TGCGCCAGCAGCCAAGAGTCCCCTCAACTAGCCCTATTCAATGAGCAGTTCTTC.

This chain uses TRBV4-2 with TRBJ1-2; D is unclear. The CDR3 sequence is 15 residues long. The V end lost 0 bases, the J end lost 5 bases, and 13 bases lay between the germline ends. Germline V gives CDR1 LGHNA, CDR2 YNFKEQ. CDR3 amino acids: CASSQDEGTRYGYTF. The CDR3 nucleotides are TGTGCCAGCAGCCAAGATGAGGGAACGAGGTATGGCTACACCTTC.

The chain carries TRBV10-3 and TRBJ1-2; a weak D match, TRBD1 (5 bases). CDR3 length: 15 amino acids. Germline V gene sequence: CDR1 ENHRY, CDR2 SYGVKD. V was cut by 0 bases and J by 0 bases, with 8 bases left in between. CDR3 in amino acids: CAISESTDANYGYTF. CDR3 DNA: TGTGCCATCAGTGAGTCGACAGACGCTAACTATGGCTACACCTTC.

V gene TRBV7-6 combines with J gene TRBJ2-4; TRBD1 agrees at 10 bases. The CDR3 has 12 amino acids. CDR1 is SGHVS, CDR2 FNYEAQ, per germline. After removal of 8 bases from V and 15 bases from J, the junction contained 10 bases not matched to a gene. The CDR3 DNA reads TGTGCCAGCGGATCCGGGACAGGGGAAAGGTACTTC. This encodes CASGSGTGERYF.

The chain is built from TRBV5-4 and TRBJ1-5, with D uncertain. The V and J ends lost 4 bases and 0 bases respectively, with 5 bases between them. CDR1 and CDR2 from the germline V gene are SGHNT and YYREEE (reference sequence). The CDR3 has 13 amino acids. This CDR3 is CASSQDSNQPQHF. Here the CDR3 DNA reads TGTGCCAGCAGCCAGGATAGCAATCAGCCCCAGCATTTT.

J is TRBJ1-2 and V is TRBV4-1; D is unclear. This CDR3 is 15 amino acids long. CDR1 is MGHRA and CDR2 is YSYEKL in the germline V gene. Trimming cost V 0 bases and J 2 bases, with 10 bases left between them. CDR3 sequence reads: CASSQEKEGNYGYTF. The CDR3 nucleotides read TGCGCCAGCAGCCAAGAGAAGGAGGGCAACTATGGCTACACCTTC.

The rearrangement links TRBV7-6 to TRBJ2-1; 9 bases fit TRBD1. This CDR3 comprises 15 residues. Germline CDR1 is SGHVS and CDR2 is FNYEAQ. The J segment lost 4 bases and the V segment lost 6 bases, leaving 7 bases of the junction unmatched. This chain's CDR3 is CASSLPGQGYNEQFF. The CDR3 DNA follows: TGTGCCAGCAGTTTGCCGGGACAGGGATACAATGAGCAGTTCTTC.

The rearrangement joins TRBV5-1 to TRBJ2-1; TRBD1 aligns across 9 bases. The CDR3 sequence is 15 residues long. The junction had 10 bases not matched to a gene; V was cut back by 5 bases and J by 7 bases. The germline CDR1 and CDR2 sequences are SGHRS and YFSETQ. The CDR3 is CASSRQGGSGNEQFF. CDR3 DNA: TGCGCCAGCAGTCGACAGGGGGGTAGTGGGAATGAGCAGTTCTTC.

The gene calls are TRBV7-3 and TRBJ1-1, with D possibly being TRBD1 (6 bases). V was clipped by 5 bases and J by 3 bases, with 13 bases between them. Germline V CDR1 and CDR2: SGHTA, FQGTGA. The CDR3 consists of 14 residues. The CDR3 nucleotides read TGTGCCAGCAGCCCCGTAGGGGGGGACACTGAAGCTTTCTTT. Residues: CASSPVGGDTEAFF.